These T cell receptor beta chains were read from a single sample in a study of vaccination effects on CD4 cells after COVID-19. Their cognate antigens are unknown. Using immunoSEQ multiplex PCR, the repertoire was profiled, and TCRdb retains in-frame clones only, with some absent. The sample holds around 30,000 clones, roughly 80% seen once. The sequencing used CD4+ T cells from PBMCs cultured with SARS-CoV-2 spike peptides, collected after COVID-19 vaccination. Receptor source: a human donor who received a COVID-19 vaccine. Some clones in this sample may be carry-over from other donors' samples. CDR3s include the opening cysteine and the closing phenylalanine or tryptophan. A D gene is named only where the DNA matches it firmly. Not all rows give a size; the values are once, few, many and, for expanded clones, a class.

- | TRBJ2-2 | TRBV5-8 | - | TGTGCCAGCAGCTTTGCCTTCCTAGTGGGTTACGGGGAGCTGTTTTTT | CASSFAFLVGYGELFF
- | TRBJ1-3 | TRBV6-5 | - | TGTGCCAGCAGCCGCAGGGGCGCATCAGGAAACACCATATATTTT | CASSRRGASGNTIYF
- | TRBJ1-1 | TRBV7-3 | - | TGTGCCAGCAGCTCCTTTGGGCCCGCTATGAACACTGAAGCTTTCTTT | CASSSFGPAMNTEAFF
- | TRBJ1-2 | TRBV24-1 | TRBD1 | TGTGCCACCAGTGGCACAGGGGATGGCTACACCTTC | CATSGTGDGYTF
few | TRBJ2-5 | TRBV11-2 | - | TGTGCCAGCAGCCCGACCCCAGGGTCCCGGGTGGAGACCCAGTACTTC | CASSPTPGSRVETQYF
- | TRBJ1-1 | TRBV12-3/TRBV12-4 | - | TGTGCCAGCAGCGGCTACATGAACACTGAAGCTTTCTTT | CASSGYMNTEAFF
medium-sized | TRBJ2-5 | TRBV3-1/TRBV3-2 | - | TGTGCCAGCAGCCTTGCTTTTGTTTCCGAGACCCAGTACTTC | CASSLAFVSETQYF
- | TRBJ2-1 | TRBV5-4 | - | TGTGCCAGCAGCTTAGACCTCGGGACTCGCTCAGATGAGCAGTTCTTC | CASSLDLGTRSDEQFF
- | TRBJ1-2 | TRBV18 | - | TGTGCCAGCTCACCGGGTCAATACTATGGCTACACCTTC | CASSPGQYYGYTF
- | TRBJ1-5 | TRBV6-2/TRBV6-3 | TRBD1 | TGTGCCAGCAGTCCCCCAAGGACAGGGGAACTCAATCAGCCCCAGCATTTT | CASSPPRTGELNQPQHF
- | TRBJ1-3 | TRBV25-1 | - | TGTGCCAGCAGAACAAGCGGGCGCTCTGGAAACACCATATATTTT | CASRTSGRSGNTIYF
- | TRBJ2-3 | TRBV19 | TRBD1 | TGTGCCAGTAGGGGACAGGGAGGAGATACGCAGTATTTT | CASRGQGGDTQYF
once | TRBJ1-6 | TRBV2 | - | TGTGCCAGCATCGCCGGTAGGCAGGGCCATTCACCCCTCCACTTT | CASIAGRQGHSPLHF
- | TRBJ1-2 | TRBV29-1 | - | TGCAGCGGTTACAGGGAGTCGGGCTATGGCTACACCTTC | CSGYRESGYGYTF
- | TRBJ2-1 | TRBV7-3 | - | TGTGCCAGCAGCTTGGGACCCAGCTCCTACAATGAGCAGTTCTTC | CASSLGPSSYNEQFF
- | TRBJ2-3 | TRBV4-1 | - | TGCGCCAGCAGCCAAGAGTTGTCGGGGGACTCAGATACGCAGTATTTT | CASSQELSGDSDTQYF
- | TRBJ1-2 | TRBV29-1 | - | TGCAGCGTTGCGGGACAAGGCTATGGCTACACCTTC | CSVAGQGYGYTF
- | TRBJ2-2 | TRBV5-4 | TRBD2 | TGTGCCAGCACCGGACTAGCGGGGGGCCCCGGGGAGCTGTTTTTT | CASTGLAGGPGELFF
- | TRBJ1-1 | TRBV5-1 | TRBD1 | TGCGCCAGCAGCGTCGGGACAGGGCAAGGGGCTTTCTTT | CASSVGTGQGAFF
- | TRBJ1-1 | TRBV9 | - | TGTGCCAGCAGCGGGACCCCCACGGAAAAGGAAGCTTTCTTT | CASSGTPTEKEAFF
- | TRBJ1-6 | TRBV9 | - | TGTGCCAGCAGGGGCCTCAATAATAATTCACCCCTCCACTTT | CASRGLNNNSPLHF
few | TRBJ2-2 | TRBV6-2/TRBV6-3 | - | TGTGCCAGCAGTTCAGGGGGGGACACCGGGGAGCTGTTTTTT | CASSSGGDTGELFF
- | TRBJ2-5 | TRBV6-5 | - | TGTGCCAGCAGTTCAAGACTGGACCAAGAGACCCAGTACTTC | CASSSRLDQETQYF
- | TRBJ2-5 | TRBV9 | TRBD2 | TGTGCCAGCAGCCCATTGCGGGGGATTTTGGAGACCCAGTACTTC | CASSPLRGILETQYF
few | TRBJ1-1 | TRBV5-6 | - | TGTGCCAGCACTCGGTGGGCGGGGACTGAAGCTTTCTTT | CASTRWAGTEAFF
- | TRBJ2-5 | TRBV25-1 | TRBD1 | TGTGCCAGCAGTACATCTCACGACAGGGGCTCCTGGGGAGAGACCCAGTACTTC | CASSTSHDRGSWGETQYF
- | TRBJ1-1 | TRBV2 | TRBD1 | TGTGCCAGCAGGAGGGCGGGACAGGGGTTTGGTGAAGCTTTCTTT | CASRRAGQGFGEAFF
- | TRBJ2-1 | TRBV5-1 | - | TGCGCCAGCAGCTTCGGGACATACTACAATGAGCAGTTCTTC | CASSFGTYYNEQFF